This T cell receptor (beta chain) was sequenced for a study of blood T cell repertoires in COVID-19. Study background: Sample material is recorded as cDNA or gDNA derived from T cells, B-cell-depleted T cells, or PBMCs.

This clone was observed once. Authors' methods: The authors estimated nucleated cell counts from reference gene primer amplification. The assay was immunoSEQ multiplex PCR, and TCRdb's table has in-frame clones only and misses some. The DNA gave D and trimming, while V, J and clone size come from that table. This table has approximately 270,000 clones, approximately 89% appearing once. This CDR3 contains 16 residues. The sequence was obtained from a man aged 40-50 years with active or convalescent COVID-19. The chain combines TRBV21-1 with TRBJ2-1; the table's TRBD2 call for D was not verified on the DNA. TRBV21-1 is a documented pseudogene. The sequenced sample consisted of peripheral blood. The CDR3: CASSKMPTSGRWEQFF. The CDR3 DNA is TGTGCCAGCAGCAAAATGCCGACTAGCGGGAGGTGGGAGCAGTTCTTC.